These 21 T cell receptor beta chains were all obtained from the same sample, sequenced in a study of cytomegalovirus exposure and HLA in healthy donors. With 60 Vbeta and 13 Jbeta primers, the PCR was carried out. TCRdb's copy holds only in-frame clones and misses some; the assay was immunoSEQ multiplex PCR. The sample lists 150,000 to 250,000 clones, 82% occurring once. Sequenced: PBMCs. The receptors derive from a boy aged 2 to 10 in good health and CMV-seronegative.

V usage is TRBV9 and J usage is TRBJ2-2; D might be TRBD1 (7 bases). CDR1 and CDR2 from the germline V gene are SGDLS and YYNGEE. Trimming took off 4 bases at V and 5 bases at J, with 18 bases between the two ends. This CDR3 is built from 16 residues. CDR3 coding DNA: TGTGCCAGCAGCCCGGGGGACAGACTAAGGACCGGGGAGCTGTTTTTT. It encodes CASSPGDRLRTGELFF.

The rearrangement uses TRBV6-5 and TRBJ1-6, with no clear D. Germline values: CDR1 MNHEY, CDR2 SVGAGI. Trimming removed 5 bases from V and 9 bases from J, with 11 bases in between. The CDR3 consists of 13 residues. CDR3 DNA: TGTGCCAGCAGTGAGGAGGGCGGTTCACCCCTCCACTTT. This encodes CASSEEGGSPLHF.

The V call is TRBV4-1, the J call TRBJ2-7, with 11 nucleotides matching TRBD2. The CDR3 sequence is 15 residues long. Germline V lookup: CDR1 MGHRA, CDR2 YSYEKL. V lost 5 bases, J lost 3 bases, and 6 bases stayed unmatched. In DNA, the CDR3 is TGCGCCAGCAGCATCACTAGCGGGGGCCACTACGAGCAGTACTTC. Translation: CASSITSGGHYEQYF.

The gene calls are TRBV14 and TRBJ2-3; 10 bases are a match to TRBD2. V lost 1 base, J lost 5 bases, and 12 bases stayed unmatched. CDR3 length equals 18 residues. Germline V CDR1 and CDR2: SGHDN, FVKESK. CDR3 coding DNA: TGTGCCAGCAGCCAAGTCGCAACAGCGGGGGGGCTGGGAGATACGCAGTATTTT. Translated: CASSQVATAGGLGDTQYF. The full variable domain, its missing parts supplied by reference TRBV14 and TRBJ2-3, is EAGVTQFPSHSVIEKGQTVTLRCDPISGHDNLYWYRRVMGKEIKFLLHFVKESKQDESGMPNNRFLAERTGGTYSTLKVQPAELEDSGVYFCASSQVATAGGLGDTQYFGPGTRLTVL.

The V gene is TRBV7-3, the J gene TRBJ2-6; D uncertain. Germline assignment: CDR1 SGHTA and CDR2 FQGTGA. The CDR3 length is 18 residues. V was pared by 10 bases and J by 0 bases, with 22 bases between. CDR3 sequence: CATAPRPGPISGANVLTF. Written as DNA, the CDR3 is TGTGCCACAGCACCCCGCCCAGGCCCAATCTCTGGGGCCAACGTCCTGACTTTC.

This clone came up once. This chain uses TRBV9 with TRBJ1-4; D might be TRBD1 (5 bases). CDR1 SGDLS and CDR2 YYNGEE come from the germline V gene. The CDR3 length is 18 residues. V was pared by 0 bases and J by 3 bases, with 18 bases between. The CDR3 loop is CASSVGTRRGRANEKLFF. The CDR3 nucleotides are TGTGCCAGCAGCGTAGGTACGCGGAGGGGCAGGGCTAATGAAAAACTGTTTTTT. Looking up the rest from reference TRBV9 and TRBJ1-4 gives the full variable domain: DSGVTQTPKHLITATGQRVTLRCSPRSGDLSVYWYQQSLDQGLQFLIQYYNGEERAKGNILERFSAQQFPDLHSELNLSSLELGDSALYFCASSVGTRRGRANEKLFFGSGTQLSVL.

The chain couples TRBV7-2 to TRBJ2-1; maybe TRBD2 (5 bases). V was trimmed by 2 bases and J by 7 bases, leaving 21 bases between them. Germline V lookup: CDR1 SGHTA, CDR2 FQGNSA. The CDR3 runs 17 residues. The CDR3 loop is CASSLLLRTDRTNEQFF. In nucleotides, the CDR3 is TGTGCCAGCAGCTTATTATTACGGACTGACCGAACTAATGAGCAGTTCTTC.

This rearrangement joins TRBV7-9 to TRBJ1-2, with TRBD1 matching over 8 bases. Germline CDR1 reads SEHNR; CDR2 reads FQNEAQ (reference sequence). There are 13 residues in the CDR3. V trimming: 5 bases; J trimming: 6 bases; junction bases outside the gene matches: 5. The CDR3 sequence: CASSRDRNDGYTF. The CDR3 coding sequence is TGTGCCAGCAGCAGGGACAGGAACGATGGCTACACCTTC.

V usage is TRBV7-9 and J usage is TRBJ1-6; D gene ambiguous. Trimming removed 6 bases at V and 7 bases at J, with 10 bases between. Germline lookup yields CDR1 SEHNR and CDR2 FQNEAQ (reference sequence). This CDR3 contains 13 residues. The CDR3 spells CASSQSGNSPLHF. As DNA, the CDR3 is TGTGCCAGCAGTCAGTCCGGGAATTCACCCCTCCACTTT.

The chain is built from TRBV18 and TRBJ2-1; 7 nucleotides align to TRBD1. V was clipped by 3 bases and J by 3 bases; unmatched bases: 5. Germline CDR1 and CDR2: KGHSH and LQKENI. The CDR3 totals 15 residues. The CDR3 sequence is CASSPNDRVYNEQFF. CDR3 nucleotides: TGTGCCAGCTCACCGAACGACAGGGTCTACAATGAGCAGTTCTTC.

The CDR3 protein is CASSLVLVRGATAEAFF. Here the CDR3 DNA reads TGTGCCAGCAGCTTGGTCCTAGTTCGGGGGGCCACCGCTGAAGCTTTCTTT. The chain links TRBV5-4 to TRBJ1-1; weak D call: TRBD1 (6 bases). The CDR3 spans 17 residues. Trimming pared 0 bases from V and 6 bases from J, leaving 21 bases between. Germline V gene sequence: CDR1 SGHNT, CDR2 YYREEE (reference sequence). Drawing the rest from reference TRBV5-4 and TRBJ1-1, the complete variable domain is ETGVTQSPTHLIKTRGQQVTLRCSSQSGHNTVSWYQQALGQGPQFIFQYYREEENGRGNFPPRFSGLQFPNYSSELNVNALELDDSALYLCASSLVLVRGATAEAFFGQGTRLTVV.

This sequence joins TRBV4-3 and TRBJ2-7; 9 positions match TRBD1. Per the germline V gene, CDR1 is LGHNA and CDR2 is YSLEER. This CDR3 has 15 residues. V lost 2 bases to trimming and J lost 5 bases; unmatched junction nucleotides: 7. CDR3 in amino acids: CASSQTGTGHHEQYF. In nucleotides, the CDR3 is TGCGCCAGCAGCCAAACAGGGACAGGGCACCACGAGCAGTACTTC.

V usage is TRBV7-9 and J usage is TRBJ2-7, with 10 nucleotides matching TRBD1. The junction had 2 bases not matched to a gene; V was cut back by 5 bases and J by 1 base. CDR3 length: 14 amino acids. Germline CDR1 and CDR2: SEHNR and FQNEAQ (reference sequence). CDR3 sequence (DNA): TGTGCCAGCAGCAGGGACAGGGGTTCCTACGAGCAGTACTTC. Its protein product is CASSRDRGSYEQYF. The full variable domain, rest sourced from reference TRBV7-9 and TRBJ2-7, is DTGVSQNPRHKITKRGQNVTFRCDPISEHNRLYWYRQTLGQGPEFLTYFQNEAQLEKSRLLSDRFSAERPKGSFSTLEIQRTEQGDSAMYLCASSRDRGSYEQYFGPGTRLTVT.

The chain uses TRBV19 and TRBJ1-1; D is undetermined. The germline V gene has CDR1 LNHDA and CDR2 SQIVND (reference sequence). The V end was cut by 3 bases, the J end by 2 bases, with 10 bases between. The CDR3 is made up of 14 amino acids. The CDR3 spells CASSMDGLNTEAFF. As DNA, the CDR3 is TGTGCCAGTAGTATGGACGGACTCAACACTGAAGCTTTCTTT. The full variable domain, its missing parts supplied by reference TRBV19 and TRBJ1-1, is DGGITQSPKYLFRKEGQNVTLSCEQNLNHDAMYWYRQDPGQGLRLIYYSQIVNDFQKGDIAEGYSVSREKKESFPLTVTSAQKNPTAFYLCASSMDGLNTEAFFGQGTRLTVV.

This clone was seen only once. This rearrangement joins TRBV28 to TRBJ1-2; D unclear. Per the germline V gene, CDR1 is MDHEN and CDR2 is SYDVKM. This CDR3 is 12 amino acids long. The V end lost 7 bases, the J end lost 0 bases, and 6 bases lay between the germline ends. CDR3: CASTQANYGYTF. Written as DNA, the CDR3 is TGTGCCAGCACCCAGGCTAACTATGGCTACACCTTC.

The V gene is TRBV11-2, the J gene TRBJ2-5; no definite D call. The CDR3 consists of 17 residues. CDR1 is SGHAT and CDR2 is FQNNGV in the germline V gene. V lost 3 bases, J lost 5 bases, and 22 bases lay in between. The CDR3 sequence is CASSFQLRTAGYETQYF. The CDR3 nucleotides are TGTGCCAGCAGCTTCCAACTTAGAACAGCCGGCTATGAGACCCAGTACTTC.

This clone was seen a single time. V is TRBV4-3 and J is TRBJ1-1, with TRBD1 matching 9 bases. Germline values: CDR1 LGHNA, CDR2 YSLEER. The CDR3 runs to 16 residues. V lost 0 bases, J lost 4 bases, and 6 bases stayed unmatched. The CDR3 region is CASSQEADRGSTEAFF. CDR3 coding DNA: TGCGCCAGCAGCCAAGAAGCCGACAGGGGGAGCACTGAAGCTTTCTTT.

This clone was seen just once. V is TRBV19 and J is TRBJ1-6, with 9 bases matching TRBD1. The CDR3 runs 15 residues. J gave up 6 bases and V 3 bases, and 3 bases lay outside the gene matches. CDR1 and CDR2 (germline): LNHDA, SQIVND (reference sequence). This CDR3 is CASSIRGQGNSPLHF. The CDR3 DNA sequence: TGTGCCAGTAGTATCCGGGGACAGGGTAATTCACCCCTCCACTTT.

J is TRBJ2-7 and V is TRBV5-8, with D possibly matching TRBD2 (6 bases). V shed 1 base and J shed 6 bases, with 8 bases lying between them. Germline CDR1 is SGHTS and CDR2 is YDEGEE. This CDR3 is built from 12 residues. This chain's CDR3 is CASSLLRGEQYF. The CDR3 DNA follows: TGTGCCAGCAGCTTGTTGCGGGGCGAGCAGTACTTC.

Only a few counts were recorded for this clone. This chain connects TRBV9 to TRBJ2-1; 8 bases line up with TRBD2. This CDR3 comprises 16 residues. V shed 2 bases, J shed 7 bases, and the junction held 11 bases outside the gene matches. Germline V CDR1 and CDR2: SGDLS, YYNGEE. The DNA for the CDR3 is TGTGCCAGCAGCGTCATCGGGGGGGCCTATGAAAATGAGCAGTTCTTC. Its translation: CASSVIGGAYENEQFF.

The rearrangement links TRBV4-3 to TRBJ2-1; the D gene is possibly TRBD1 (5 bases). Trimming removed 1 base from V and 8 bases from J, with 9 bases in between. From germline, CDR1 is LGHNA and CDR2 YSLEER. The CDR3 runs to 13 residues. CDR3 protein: CASSQGKGYEQFF. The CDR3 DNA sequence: TGCGCCAGCAGCCAAGGGAAGGGGTATGAGCAGTTCTTC.